The sequence of this TCR beta chain was determined in a study of cytomegalovirus exposure and HLA in healthy donors. CDR3 length equals 17 residues. V lost 1 base, J lost 6 bases, and 20 bases lay in between. From germline, CDR1 is SGHAT and CDR2 FQNNGV. Primers for the PCR totalled 60 Vbeta and 13 Jbeta. Repertoires were generated with immunoSEQ multiplex PCR, while TCRdb's copy carries only in-frame clones and drops some. Of 100,000 to 150,000 clones in the sample, around 77% were seen once. The genes are TRBV11-2 and TRBJ2-3, with D tentatively TRBD2 (7 bases). Sequencing was performed on PBMCs. This receptor was taken from a woman aged 40-49 years in good health and CMV-seropositive. The CDR3 here is CASSLGGGGARADTQYF. Written as DNA, the CDR3 is TGTGCCAGCAGCTTAGGGGGAGGGGGGGCGAGGGCGGATACGCAGTATTTT.